This is a list of T cell receptor beta chains from one sample in a study of Ad26.COV2.S vaccination and SARS-CoV-2 variants. Repertoires were generated with immunoSEQ multiplex PCR, while TCRdb's copy carries only in-frame clones and drops some. The repertoire has fewer than 400,000 clones, about 89% of them found once; the top ten carry 1.5% to 2%. The starting material was peripheral blood, obtained in a trial of Ad26.COV2.S vaccine versus placebo. The receptor source for this set is a person between 18 and 65 years old who received the Ad26.COV2.S COVID-19 vaccine or a placebo. The CDR3 runs from the conserved cysteine through the conserved F or W. The order of the fields is J gene, D gene, clone size, V gene, CDR3 DNA, CDR3 protein. The D gene is left open where the match is weak. Clone size is shown for a subset of rows, as once, few, many or a class of expanded clone.

j_gene: TRBJ2-3; d_gene: .; abundance: .; v_gene: TRBV5-5; CDR3nt: TGTGCCAGCAGCTTCCAGGGGACCTCTAGCACAGATACGCAGTATTTT; CDR3aa: CASSFQGTSSTDTQYF
j_gene: TRBJ2-2; d_gene: .; abundance: .; v_gene: TRBV7-9; CDR3nt: TGTGCCAGCAGCTTACAACTGATGGCAGGGGAGCTGTTTTTT; CDR3aa: CASSLQLMAGELFF
j_gene: TRBJ1-5; d_gene: .; abundance: .; v_gene: TRBV5-1; CDR3nt: TGCGCCAGCAGCTTGGCAGGGATGGGCAATCAGCCCCAGCATTTT; CDR3aa: CASSLAGMGNQPQHF
j_gene: TRBJ2-7; d_gene: .; abundance: .; v_gene: TRBV5-4; CDR3nt: TGTGCCAGCAGCTTAGGCCATCCGAGGGGCTCCTACGAGCAGTACTTC; CDR3aa: CASSLGHPRGSYEQYF
j_gene: TRBJ1-6; d_gene: TRBD1; abundance: .; v_gene: TRBV30; CDR3nt: TGTGCCTGGAGTGCCCGACAGGGGGGAAATTCACCCCTCCACTTT; CDR3aa: CAWSARQGGNSPLHF
j_gene: TRBJ2-3; d_gene: .; abundance: .; v_gene: TRBV18; CDR3nt: TGTGCCAGCTCACCCGTTGGAGGCAGTGGCAGTACGCAGTATTTT; CDR3aa: CASSPVGGSGSTQYF
j_gene: TRBJ1-5; d_gene: .; abundance: few; v_gene: TRBV29-1; CDR3nt: TGCAGCGTTTGGGCAGGCCGATATAGCAATCAGCCCCAGCATTTT; CDR3aa: CSVWAGRYSNQPQHF
j_gene: TRBJ1-4; d_gene: TRBD1; abundance: .; v_gene: TRBV19; CDR3nt: TGTGCCAGTAGTATCTCCGGGACAGCGAATGAAAAACTGTTTTTT; CDR3aa: CASSISGTANEKLFF
j_gene: TRBJ2-7; d_gene: .; abundance: .; v_gene: TRBV6-2/TRBV6-3; CDR3nt: TGTGCCAGCAGTTTACTAGCCGGGTACGAGCAGTACTTC; CDR3aa: CASSLLAGYEQYF
j_gene: TRBJ2-7; d_gene: .; abundance: .; v_gene: TRBV21-1; CDR3nt: TGTGCCAGCAGCAAAGAAAGAGTAGGAAGGAGGGGTTACGAGCAGTACTTC; CDR3aa: CASSKERVGRRGYEQYF
j_gene: TRBJ2-7; d_gene: .; abundance: .; v_gene: TRBV28; CDR3nt: TGTGCCAGCAGGCACCGGGACGGTCTCTACGAGCAGTACTTC; CDR3aa: CASRHRDGLYEQYF
j_gene: TRBJ2-2; d_gene: .; abundance: few; v_gene: TRBV7-2; CDR3nt: TGTGCCAGCAGCTTAAGGGGGTATAGCACCGGGGAGCTGTTTTTT; CDR3aa: CASSLRGYSTGELFF
j_gene: TRBJ2-5; d_gene: TRBD2; abundance: .; v_gene: TRBV18; CDR3nt: TGTGCCAGCTCACCAGTAGCGGGATTGGAGACCCAGTACTTC; CDR3aa: CASSPVAGLETQYF
j_gene: TRBJ1-2; d_gene: TRBD1; abundance: .; v_gene: TRBV30; CDR3nt: TGTGCCTGGAGGACAGGGGGGACCTATGGCTACACCTTC; CDR3aa: CAWRTGGTYGYTF
j_gene: TRBJ2-5; d_gene: .; abundance: .; v_gene: TRBV20-1; CDR3nt: TGCAGTGCTAGTCCTCTAGCGACAGAAGAGACCCAGTACTTC; CDR3aa: CSASPLATEETQYF
j_gene: TRBJ2-3; d_gene: .; abundance: .; v_gene: TRBV5-1; CDR3nt: TGCGCCAGCAGCTTGGCGGGTCCCACAGATACGCAGTATTTT; CDR3aa: CASSLAGPTDTQYF
j_gene: TRBJ2-1; d_gene: TRBD2; abundance: .; v_gene: TRBV5-1; CDR3nt: TGCGCCAGCAGCTTGGGGCTAGCGGGAGGAGGGAATGAGCAGTTCTTC; CDR3aa: CASSLGLAGGGNEQFF
j_gene: TRBJ2-1; d_gene: .; abundance: .; v_gene: TRBV4-3; CDR3nt: TGCGCCAGCAGCCAGACTACTCACTCCTACAATGAGCAGTTCTTC; CDR3aa: CASSQTTHSYNEQFF
j_gene: TRBJ2-5; d_gene: .; abundance: .; v_gene: TRBV24-1; CDR3nt: TGTGCCACCAGTGATATCAACCAAGAGACCCAGTACTTC; CDR3aa: CATSDINQETQYF
j_gene: TRBJ2-4; d_gene: .; abundance: .; v_gene: TRBV3-1/TRBV3-2; CDR3nt: TGTGCCAGCAGCCCTAGTCGGGACATTCAGTACTTC; CDR3aa: CASSPSRDIQYF
j_gene: TRBJ1-3; d_gene: .; abundance: .; v_gene: TRBV9; CDR3nt: TGTGCCAGCAGCGTATCTCCTAGCTCTGGAAACACCATATATTTT; CDR3aa: CASSVSPSSGNTIYF
j_gene: TRBJ1-2; d_gene: .; abundance: .; v_gene: TRBV5-1; CDR3nt: TGCGCCAGCAGCTTACCCGATGCGACTGATGGCTACACCTTC; CDR3aa: CASSLPDATDGYTF
j_gene: TRBJ2-7; d_gene: .; abundance: .; v_gene: TRBV24-1; CDR3nt: TGTGCCACCAGTGTACGGGGAAAGCACGAGCAGTACTTC; CDR3aa: CATSVRGKHEQYF
j_gene: TRBJ2-7; d_gene: .; abundance: .; v_gene: TRBV19; CDR3nt: TGTGCCACTCTAGGGGGCTACGAGCAGTACTTC; CDR3aa: CATLGGYEQYF
j_gene: TRBJ1-1; d_gene: .; abundance: .; v_gene: TRBV7-8; CDR3nt: TGTGCCAGCAGCTTAGCTTCAAGGAAGAACACTGAAGCTTTCTTT; CDR3aa: CASSLASRKNTEAFF
j_gene: TRBJ2-7; d_gene: .; abundance: .; v_gene: TRBV19; CDR3nt: TGTGCCAGTAGTGCGTCTGGGGGCTCCTACGAGCAGTACTTC; CDR3aa: CASSASGGSYEQYF
j_gene: TRBJ2-2; d_gene: TRBD1; abundance: .; v_gene: TRBV24-1; CDR3nt: TGTGCCACCAGTGACCTGAATTGGGACAGGGGGGCCGGGGAGCTGTTTTTT; CDR3aa: CATSDLNWDRGAGELFF
j_gene: TRBJ2-5; d_gene: TRBD2; abundance: .; v_gene: TRBV7-9; CDR3nt: TGTGCCAGCAGCCCCGGGACTAGCGGGAAAGAGACCCAGTACTTC; CDR3aa: CASSPGTSGKETQYF
j_gene: TRBJ2-2; d_gene: TRBD2; abundance: once; v_gene: TRBV29-1; CDR3nt: TGCAGCGTTGGGACTAGCGGTAGGAACACCGGGGAGCTGTTTTTT; CDR3aa: CSVGTSGRNTGELFF
j_gene: TRBJ1-1; d_gene: .; abundance: .; v_gene: TRBV28; CDR3nt: TGTGCCAGCAGTTTAGACCTTGAAGCTTTCTTT; CDR3aa: CASSLDLEAFF
j_gene: TRBJ1-1; d_gene: .; abundance: .; v_gene: TRBV6-5; CDR3nt: TGTGCCAGCAGTTCACCAGGAATCGGAGCGCTAGAAGCTTTCTTT; CDR3aa: CASSSPGIGALEAFF
j_gene: TRBJ2-3; d_gene: TRBD2; abundance: once; v_gene: TRBV29-1; CDR3nt: TGCACCGCAGCTAGCGGGAGGGTCACAGATACGCAGTATTTT; CDR3aa: CTAASGRVTDTQYF
j_gene: TRBJ2-5; d_gene: .; abundance: .; v_gene: TRBV12-3/TRBV12-4; CDR3nt: TGTGCCAGCAGGGCAAGCCAAGAGACCCAGTACTTC; CDR3aa: CASRASQETQYF
j_gene: TRBJ1-5; d_gene: TRBD1; abundance: .; v_gene: TRBV25-1; CDR3nt: TGTGCCAGCGCAGACAGGGGCGGGAATCAGCCCCAGCATTTT; CDR3aa: CASADRGGNQPQHF
j_gene: TRBJ2-3; d_gene: .; abundance: .; v_gene: TRBV6-5; CDR3nt: TGTGCCAGCAGTTTGTCAGGGGGGGCCACAGATACGCAGTATTTT; CDR3aa: CASSLSGGATDTQYF
j_gene: TRBJ2-3; d_gene: TRBD1; abundance: .; v_gene: TRBV7-2; CDR3nt: TGTGCCAGCAGCTCACAGGGGTCGGGGCAGTATTTT; CDR3aa: CASSSQGSGQYF
j_gene: TRBJ2-2; d_gene: .; abundance: few; v_gene: TRBV27; CDR3nt: TGTGCCAGTCGATGGGGGACACTGAACACCGGGGAGCTGTTTTTT; CDR3aa: CASRWGTLNTGELFF
j_gene: TRBJ2-7; d_gene: TRBD1; abundance: .; v_gene: TRBV6-1; CDR3nt: TGTGCCAGCAGTGAAGTAAACAGGGGGCAATACGAGCAGTACTTC; CDR3aa: CASSEVNRGQYEQYF
j_gene: TRBJ2-3; d_gene: .; abundance: .; v_gene: TRBV28; CDR3nt: TGTGCCAGCAGTTTATTGTCGTGGCTAGCCACAGATACGCAGTATTTT; CDR3aa: CASSLLSWLATDTQYF
j_gene: TRBJ2-2; d_gene: TRBD2; abundance: .; v_gene: TRBV28; CDR3nt: TGTGCCAGCGGACTAGCGGGGAACACCGGGGAGCTGTTTTTT; CDR3aa: CASGLAGNTGELFF
j_gene: TRBJ1-4; d_gene: .; abundance: .; v_gene: TRBV18; CDR3nt: TGTGCCAGCTCACCAGGGCACGGTAATGAAAAACTGTTTTTT; CDR3aa: CASSPGHGNEKLFF
j_gene: TRBJ2-1; d_gene: .; abundance: .; v_gene: TRBV30; CDR3nt: TGTGCCTGGAGTGTACTTACAAGCTCTACCTACAATGAGCAGTTCTTC; CDR3aa: CAWSVLTSSTYNEQFF
j_gene: TRBJ1-5; d_gene: .; abundance: .; v_gene: TRBV2; CDR3nt: TGTGCCAGCAGTGAAGGTGGTCCGGGCTATAGCAATCAGCCCCAGCATTTT; CDR3aa: CASSEGGPGYSNQPQHF
j_gene: TRBJ2-7; d_gene: TRBD1; abundance: .; v_gene: TRBV24-1; CDR3nt: TGTGCCACCAGTGCCCGGGACAGGGTCTTCGAGCAGTACTTC; CDR3aa: CATSARDRVFEQYF
j_gene: TRBJ1-6; d_gene: TRBD1; abundance: many; v_gene: TRBV2; CDR3nt: TGTGCCAGCAGTGTCGACACAGGGGCGGGCTCACCCCTCCACTTT; CDR3aa: CASSVDTGAGSPLHF
j_gene: TRBJ2-1; d_gene: TRBD2; abundance: .; v_gene: TRBV6-2/TRBV6-3; CDR3nt: TGTGCCAGCAGTTACCGAAGCTCCTTACTAGCGGAGCAGTTCTTC; CDR3aa: CASSYRSSLLAEQFF
j_gene: TRBJ2-3; d_gene: .; abundance: .; v_gene: TRBV15; CDR3nt: TGTGCCACCAGCAGAGGGGTCCACGGGAGCACAGATACGCAGTATTTT; CDR3aa: CATSRGVHGSTDTQYF
j_gene: TRBJ1-2; d_gene: .; abundance: .; v_gene: TRBV11-1; CDR3nt: TGTGCCAGCAGCCAGAGCGTACAGTTTGGCTACACCTTC; CDR3aa: CASSQSVQFGYTF
j_gene: TRBJ2-7; d_gene: TRBD1; abundance: .; v_gene: TRBV29-1; CDR3nt: TGCAGCGTTGTGGGACAGGGAGGCGAGCAGTACTTC; CDR3aa: CSVVGQGGEQYF
j_gene: TRBJ2-3; d_gene: .; abundance: .; v_gene: TRBV5-1; CDR3nt: TGCGCCAGCAGCTGGCAACCCACAGATACGCAGTATTTT; CDR3aa: CASSWQPTDTQYF
j_gene: TRBJ2-5; d_gene: .; abundance: .; v_gene: TRBV12-3/TRBV12-4; CDR3nt: TGTGCCAGCAGTGAATGGGAGACCCAGTACTTC; CDR3aa: CASSEWETQYF
j_gene: TRBJ2-2; d_gene: .; abundance: .; v_gene: TRBV7-2; CDR3nt: TGTGCCAGCAGCCCAGGGTGGGGCACCGGGGAGCTGTTTTTT; CDR3aa: CASSPGWGTGELFF
j_gene: TRBJ2-2; d_gene: .; abundance: .; v_gene: TRBV7-8; CDR3nt: TGTGCCAGCAGCTTAGTCGGGGGTGTTGGCACCGGGGAGCTGTTTTTT; CDR3aa: CASSLVGGVGTGELFF
j_gene: TRBJ2-1; d_gene: TRBD2; abundance: .; v_gene: TRBV6-4; CDR3nt: TGTGCCAGCAGTAGGATAGCGGGAGGCGGGAATGAGCAGTTCTTC; CDR3aa: CASSRIAGGGNEQFF
j_gene: TRBJ1-2; d_gene: .; abundance: .; v_gene: TRBV19; CDR3nt: TGTGCCAGTAGTATAGACGAGGAAGGGGGCTATGGCTACACCTTC; CDR3aa: CASSIDEEGGYGYTF
j_gene: TRBJ2-7; d_gene: TRBD2; abundance: .; v_gene: TRBV27; CDR3nt: TGTGCCAGCAGTCTAGCGGGAGCTTACAACGAGCAGTACTTC; CDR3aa: CASSLAGAYNEQYF
j_gene: TRBJ2-1; d_gene: TRBD2; abundance: .; v_gene: TRBV24-1; CDR3nt: TGTGCCACCAGTGATGTGCGGGGGAGCTCCTACAATGAGCAGTTCTTC; CDR3aa: CATSDVRGSSYNEQFF
j_gene: TRBJ2-1; d_gene: .; abundance: .; v_gene: TRBV3-1/TRBV3-2; CDR3nt: TGTGCCAGCAGCCAATCCCCTATGAGCGACTCCTACAATGAGCAGTTCTTC; CDR3aa: CASSQSPMSDSYNEQFF
j_gene: TRBJ2-1; d_gene: TRBD1; abundance: .; v_gene: TRBV7-9; CDR3nt: TGTGCCAGCAGCTCCCTGACAGGGGTTATCTACAATGAGCAGTTCTTC; CDR3aa: CASSSLTGVIYNEQFF
j_gene: TRBJ2-1; d_gene: .; abundance: .; v_gene: TRBV30; CDR3nt: TGTGCCTGGAGTGTACTGGGCGGCAATGAGCAGTTCTTC; CDR3aa: CAWSVLGGNEQFF